This T cell receptor beta chain was profiled in a study of blood T cell repertoires in COVID-19. V lost 4 bases and J lost 0; bases outside the gene matches: 8. This CDR3 region has 18 residues. Sequenced by immunoSEQ multiplex PCR; TCRdb stores in-frame clones only, minus some. The table records around 190,000 clones, approximately 80% of them present only once. This receptor was identified in a woman aged 40-49 years with COVID-19, enrolled during active disease. Sequenced input: peripheral blood. The chain couples TRBV5-3 to TRBJ2-6; 9 bases are a match to TRBD1. TRBV5-3 falls under the ORF class, with uncertain function. CDR3 DNA: TGTGCCAGAAGCGCCCGACAGGGGGTTTCCTCTGGGGCCAACGTCCTGACTTTC. Its translation is CARSARQGVSSGANVLTF.